This entry concerns a single T cell receptor (beta chain). Its antigen is undetermined. Here immunoSEQ multiplex PCR was the method, and the copy in TCRdb shows in-frame clones only, minus some. The table lists 70,000 to 85,000 clones, roughly 82% of them singletons, with about 1.1% in the top ten. This record comes from a study of OX40 agonist ivuxolimab in advanced cancers. Looking at the study overall: Ivuxolimab is a fully human IgG2 antibody that activates OX40 (CD134). Averaging 60 years in age, with a range of about 20 to 90, the cohort was 82.7% male.

General study findings and limits: More expanded clones were found, on average, in CD8+ than in CD4+ T cells.

The receptor comes from an adult with an advanced solid tumor such as melanoma, head and neck, liver or kidney cancer. The sample in question was CD4+ or CD8+ T cells sorted from blood, obtained in a trial of the OX40 agonist ivuxolimab.

The CDR3 DNA follows: TGTGCCAGTCGAACCGGACAGGGGATGAATGAGCAGTTCTTC. Translating gives CASRTGQGMNEQFF. V usage is TRBV2 and J usage is TRBJ2-1; 9 nucleotides line up with TRBD1. The CDR3 totals 14 residues. Germline CDR1 and CDR2: SNHLY and FYNNEI. Trimming cost V 9 bases and J 7 bases; bases outside gene matches: 10.